A selection of T cell receptor beta chains follows, all from one sample in a study of blood T cell repertoires in COVID-19. The method was immunoSEQ multiplex PCR; TCRdb's version includes in-frame clones alone and lacks a portion of them. The repertoire holds over 200,000 clones, approximately 90% seen once, with approximately 1.1% in the top ten. The specimen sequenced was PBMCs or T cells enriched from blood (not recorded which). These receptors were taken from a man younger than 40 who had recovered from COVID-19. Each CDR3 is given with its conserved first and last residue. Each record gives: V gene, clone size, D gene, J gene, CDR3 DNA, CDR3 protein. A D gene is named only where the DNA matches it firmly. Some rows have no size entry. The others give once, few or many, or a class for an expanded clone.

>TRBV19|few|NA|TRBJ1-4
TGTGCCAGTAGTATTTTCGGGAATGAAAAACTGTTTTTT
CASSIFGNEKLFF
>TRBV6-6|NA|NA|TRBJ1-1
TGTGCCAGCAGGTCAGAATTTATGAACACTGAAGCTTTCTTT
CASRSEFMNTEAFF
>TRBV15|NA|NA|TRBJ1-1
TGTGCCACCAGCCCAGTGACTGGACAGAGGAACACTGAAGCTTTCTTT
CATSPVTGQRNTEAFF
>TRBV6-2/TRBV6-3|NA|TRBD1|TRBJ2-1
TGTGCCAGCAGCAGGGGGTACAATGAGCAGTTCTTC
CASSRGYNEQFF
>TRBV14|NA|NA|TRBJ2-7
TGTGCCAGCAGCCCACCGGTAAGGGTTCCAGGGTCCCCTCGTTACGAGCAGTACTTC
CASSPPVRVPGSPRYEQYF
>TRBV15|NA|TRBD2|TRBJ2-1
TGTGCCACCAGCAGAACCCCGGGACTAGCGGATATATTTCTCTCCTACAATGAGCAGTTCTTC
CATSRTPGLADIFLSYNEQFF
>TRBV7-9|NA|TRBD1|TRBJ1-4
TGTGCCAGCAGCTTAGCTAAGGGGGCACGGGATGAAAAACTGTTTTTT
CASSLAKGARDEKLFF
>TRBV7-9|NA|NA|TRBJ1-4
TGTGCCAGCAGCTTATTCAAGCGGGGTAGTAATGAAAAACTGTTTTTT
CASSLFKRGSNEKLFF
>TRBV15|NA|NA|TRBJ2-4
TGTGCCACCAGCAGAGATGGTACAGCGGTGAACATTCAGTACTTC
CATSRDGTAVNIQYF
>TRBV9|NA|TRBD1|TRBJ2-1
TGTGCCAGCAGCGGGGACAGGGGCAATGAGCAGTTCTTC
CASSGDRGNEQFF
>TRBV3-1/TRBV3-2|NA|TRBD2|TRBJ2-3
TGTGCCAGCAGCCCCGGACTAGCGGGGGTCTCTAGCACAGATACGCAGTATTTT
CASSPGLAGVSSTDTQYF
>TRBV29-1|NA|NA|TRBJ2-1
TGCAGCGTGGGAGCCGGGACTCTGAGCTCCTACAATGAGCAGTTCTTC
CSVGAGTLSSYNEQFF
>TRBV10-1|NA|NA|TRBJ1-1
TGCGCCAGCAGTAACAGGGTGGACACTGAAGCTTTCTTT
CASSNRVDTEAFF